Each of the 8 T cell receptor beta chains below was sequenced from the same sample in a study of T-cell memory formation after mild COVID-19. Each CDR3 protein is one row after TCRdb ran MiXCR on the 5' RACE reads. This sample has 300,000 to 350,000 distinct CDR3 sequences, with about an eighth found just once. Sequenced sample: PBMCs or a T cell subset sorted from them (not recorded which). The receptors stem from a man aged 18 to 35 who had mild COVID-19 (a few samples of this study predate the infection). Cell type and time point are not known.

The rearrangement links TRBV4-3 to TRBJ2-5; possibly TRBD1 for D (5 bases). The V end was cut by 0 bases, the J end by 2 bases, with 13 bases between. The germline gives CDR1 LGHNA, CDR2 YSLEER. There are 16 residues in the CDR3. The CDR3 DNA follows: TGCGCCAGCAGCCAAGATGGGGCGGTCGGGCAAGAGACCCAGTACTTC. This encodes CASSQDGAVGQETQYF.

The chain recombines TRBV7-2 with TRBJ2-1; 8 nucleotides agree with TRBD1. V dropped 5 bases and J dropped 5; count of bases not matched to a gene: 11. Per germline, CDR1 SGHTA and CDR2 FQGNSA. The CDR3 sequence is 16 residues long. CDR3 residues: CASSKGHRGVDNEQFF. The CDR3 nucleotides read TGTGCCAGCAGCAAGGGGCACAGGGGGGTGGACAATGAGCAGTTCTTC.

Only a few counts were recorded for this clonotype. The V and J genes are TRBV6-6 and TRBJ1-1, with 7 bases aligning to TRBD1. There are 15 residues in the CDR3. V lost 4 bases, J lost 1 base, and 6 bases stayed unmatched. The germline gives CDR1 MNHNY, CDR2 SVGAGI (reference sequence). The CDR3 spells CASSFSTGANTEAFF. The CDR3 region has the DNA TGTGCCAGCAGTTTCTCCACAGGGGCGAACACTGAAGCTTTCTTT.

The chain combines TRBV7-2 with TRBJ2-7; D call uncertain. Germline CDR1 SGHTA, CDR2 FQGNSA. Trimming took 5 bases from V and 1 from J, leaving 12 bases between them. The CDR3 loop spans 14 amino acids. The CDR3 nucleotides read TGTGCCAGCAGCATGTACCCCAAATCCTACGAGCAGTACTTC. It codes for CASSMYPKSYEQYF. Full variable domain (remainder filled in from reference TRBV7-2 and TRBJ2-7): GAGVSQSPSNKVTEKGKDVELRCDPISGHTALYWYRQSLGQGLEFLIYFQGNSAPDKSGLPSDRFSAERTGGSVSTLTIQRTQQEDSAVYLCASSMYPKSYEQYFGPGTRLTVT.

This clonotype was observed a handful of times. The chain has TRBV18 and TRBJ1-1; 7 nucleotides line up with TRBD1. The CDR3 consists of 16 residues. The V gene end was trimmed by 2 bases and the J gene end by 5 bases; junction bases not matched to a gene: 11. In germline, CDR1 is KGHSH, CDR2 LQKENI. CDR3 nucleotide sequence: TGTGCCAGCTCACCAAGCCTGGACAGGATTTCGACTGAAGCTTTCTTT. As protein: CASSPSLDRISTEAFF.

The rearrangement joins TRBV27 to TRBJ2-2; 10 nucleotides line up with TRBD1. Germline V gene sequence: CDR1 MNHEY, CDR2 SMNVEV (reference sequence). The CDR3 totals 16 residues. Losses at the gene ends were 5 bases for V and 3 bases for J; bases not matched to a gene: 6. For the CDR3, the DNA is TGTGCCAGCAGTCGACGACAGGGGGCGGACACCGGGGAGCTGTTTTTT. Residues: CASSRRQGADTGELFF.

The chain employs TRBV15 and TRBJ1-4; 9 bases agree with TRBD1. The CDR3 is 16 residues long. The germline V gene has CDR1 LNHNV and CDR2 YYDKDF (reference sequence). V gave up 5 bases and J gave up 5 bases; unmatched junction bases: 9. As DNA, the CDR3 is TGTGCCACCAGCGGGTTAAACAGGGGGCTCAATGAAAAACTGTTTTTT. It translates to CATSGLNRGLNEKLFF.

J is TRBJ1-3 and V is TRBV9, with a possible D match to TRBD1 (6 bases). Germline V gives CDR1 SGDLS, CDR2 YYNGEE. The CDR3 spans 15 residues. The germline V and J ends were trimmed by 4 bases and 3 bases, with 14 bases remaining between them. CDR3 residues: CASSHTGASGNTIYF. Written as DNA, the CDR3 is TGTGCCAGCAGCCACACGGGGGCAAGTGGAAACACCATATATTTT.